Below are 8 T cell receptor beta chains sequenced from a single sample in a study of T-cell memory formation after mild COVID-19 (dated by TCRdb to the early 2020s). Library generation was performed with 5' RACE. Sequencing relied on an Illumina NovaSeq 6000. Starting from the raw public reads, TCRdb applied fastp trimming at Q25, assembled clones with MiXCR and retained in-frame beta chains. Entries are consolidated by CDR3 protein sequence, retaining the most common genes and DNA. The sample yields 30,000 to 45,000 distinct CDR3 sequences; 11% were counted once. The ten largest clones capture roughly 27% of the sample. Source material: PBMCs or a T cell subset sorted from them (not recorded which). Receptor source: a man younger than 30 who had mild COVID-19 (a few samples of this study predate the infection). The sample titles of this study are shuffled in the database, so cell type and time point are left out; the donor was told from shared clones.

This clonotype was recorded at least ten times. This sequence joins TRBV7-7 and TRBJ2-7; 10 bases agree with TRBD1. The germline gives CDR1 SSHAT, CDR2 FNYEAQ (reference sequence). V lost 6 bases, J lost 6 bases, and 11 bases stayed unmatched. CDR3 size: 15 residues. CDR3 nucleotide sequence: TGTGCCAGCAGTCAGACAGGGGGCGCGACCAGCGAGCAGTACTTC. Encoded protein: CASSQTGGATSEQYF.

This clonotype occurred many times. V and J are TRBV7-9 and TRBJ1-6; possibly TRBD1 for D (5 bases). There are 16 residues in the CDR3. V was shortened by 6 bases and J by 0 bases, with 12 bases between the two germline ends. CDR1 and CDR2 from the germline V gene are SEHNR and FQNEAQ (reference sequence). The chain's CDR3 is CASSRQSSSYNSPLHF. CDR3 sequence (DNA): TGTGCCAGCAGTCGACAGTCTAGCTCCTATAATTCACCCCTCCACTTT.

This clonotype has at least ten counts. This chain connects TRBV12-3 or TRBV12-4 to TRBJ1-1; 7 bases are shared with TRBD1. Trimming removed 5 bases from V and 5 bases from J; junction bases left unmatched: 11. This CDR3 is built from 15 residues. Here the CDR3 DNA reads TGTGCCAGCAGTCGCCATGACAGGGCCGGGACTGAAGCTTTCTTT. It specifies CASSRHDRAGTEAFF.

This clonotype has a count of ten or more. The chain carries TRBV6-2 or TRBV6-3 and TRBJ2-1; D gene ambiguous. This CDR3 is built from 15 residues. In germline, CDR1 is MNHEY, CDR2 SVGEGT. The germline V and J ends were trimmed by 5 bases and 2 bases, with 13 bases remaining between them. The CDR3: CASSRGPTTYNEQFF. DNA for the CDR3: TGTGCCAGCAGTAGAGGACCCACCACCTACAATGAGCAGTTCTTC.

This clonotype was found many times. The genes are TRBV6-5 and TRBJ2-7, with TRBD1 identical over 8 bases. The CDR3 has 13 amino acids. V dropped 7 bases and J dropped 2; count of bases not matched to a gene: 4. The germline V gene has CDR1 MNHEY and CDR2 SVGAGI. In DNA, the CDR3 is TGTGCCAGCAACTTACAGGGGGCCTACGAGCAGTACTTC. Translated: CASNLQGAYEQYF.

J is TRBJ1-1 and V is TRBV10-3; the match to TRBD1 covers 8 bases. The CDR3 loop spans 14 amino acids. J lost 6 bases, V lost 4 bases, and 7 bases had no gene match. CDR1 ENHRY and CDR2 SYGVKD come from the germline V gene. The chain's CDR3 is CAISGQGLVAEAFF. CDR3 bases: TGTGCCATCAGTGGACAGGGGCTAGTCGCTGAAGCTTTCTTT.

This clonotype has at least ten counts. This chain connects TRBV12-3 or TRBV12-4 to TRBJ1-1; a possible D gene is TRBD1 (6 bases). CDR3 length equals 14 residues. Trimming removed 5 bases from V and 0 bases from J, with 10 bases in between. The CDR3 nucleotides read TGTGCCAGCAGTCGGGACATAGTGAACACTGAAGCTTTCTTT. The encoded protein is CASSRDIVNTEAFF.

This clonotype has at least ten counts. The V gene is TRBV6-6, the J gene TRBJ2-7, with unresolved D. Germline-derived CDR1 and CDR2 are MNHNY and SVGAGI (reference sequence). V was cut by 0 bases and J by 0 bases, with 6 bases left in between. This CDR3 has 14 residues. CDR3 nucleotide sequence: TGTGCCAGCAGTTACTCCGTTCTCTCCTACGAGCAGTACGTC. Protein product: CASSYSVLSYEQYV.